The TCR beta chain described here comes from a study of T cells after yellow fever vaccination (dated by TCRdb to the late 2010s). For the wider study: The SMART-Seq v4 Ultra Low Input RNA kit was used to prepare libraries from fractions with low cell numbers. Two healthy male donors made up the cohort, one aged 18 to 30 years and the other aged 30 to 39 years. Bulk TCR alpha and beta repertoires were sequenced longitudinally to track T-cell clones before and after primary and booster YFV17D yellow fever vaccination. Blood was drawn at multiple timepoints before and after primary and secondary immunization, with bulk PBMC replicates and cell subsets isolated.

The junction carries 16 bases between V and J, which are trimmed by 4 bases and 9 bases respectively. CDR1 SGHRS and CDR2 YFSETQ were looked up in the germline V gene. From the cysteine through the phenylalanine, the CDR3 covers 13 amino acids. Just the 39-base CDR3 DNA is kept, in frame starting at base 1. Study-wide findings and limitations: Most clones expanded after primary vaccination were re-detected after the booster (around 96% of CD4 and about 88% of CD8), suggesting broad memory maintenance. A small fraction of clonotypes appeared in both the CD4 and CD8 compartments, likely as a result of convergent recombination. Only a couple of donors were included in the study, so the extent to which the findings can be generalized is limited. The secondary T-cell response was found to be weaker but faster than the primary response, with a peak reached on day 5 rather than on day 15. Because abundant contaminating clonotypes from the bulk population could be contained in FACS-sorted repertoires, computational filtering was required.

Synthesis of TCR cDNA relied on 5'RACE template switching, a step that introduced a universal primer site along with unique molecular identifiers. Priming for cDNA synthesis came from both the TCR alpha and TCR beta constant segments. Libraries were amplified in two PCR steps, with sample barcodes and sequencing adapters added in the second step. Libraries were sequenced on Illumina HiSeq 2500 (2x100 bp) or NovaSeq (2x150 bp). Per the source publication's procedure: Demultiplexing of reads and collapsing into UMI consensus sequences were performed with MIGEC, and V(D)J alignment was carried out with MiXCR. Using edgeR on replicate PBMC samples, clonotypes were called vaccine-responding if FDR was below 0.01 and the log2 fold change was above 5 up to day 15. Each bulk clonotype was labeled CD4 or CD8 based on which sequenced repertoire, CD4 or CD8, contained the clonotype at higher abundance. TCRdb reprocessing: public reads trimmed at Q25 with fastp, clones called with MiXCR, in-frame beta chains kept. Rows with one shared CDR3 protein collapse into an entry with the most common genes and DNA. These V and J calls originate from TCRdb's pipeline instead of the authors' own analysis. Across this sample there are around 350,000 distinct CDR3 sequences, with roughly 6.1% seen only once. The ten largest make up about 15% of the sample.

The treatment or condition label, as the study defines it: live attenuated yellow fever vaccine strain. At each blood-draw timepoint, two biological replicates of bulk PBMCs were obtained. PBMCs were isolated from peripheral blood using a standard Ficoll-Paque protocol. TriZol was used to extract RNA from bulk PBMCs, from CD4 and CD8 fractions, and from dextramer-positive and dextramer-negative fractions. With regard to this clonotype: Its antigen is not yet known. Base qualities were left out, and no much larger clone turns up one base away.

This sequence was found in a man younger than 40 who received the YFV17D yellow fever vaccine. The chain is encoded by TRBV5-1 joined to TRBJ2-5, and TRBD2 may be the D gene, going by 5 matching bases. The sample consisted of PBMCs, taken 5 days after the yellow fever booster vaccination. The DNA is as follows: TGCGCCAGCAGCGCTGATCGAGAGAGGGCCCAGTACTTC. Translation gives CASSADRERAQYF.